Listed below are T cell receptor beta chains from one sample, sequenced in a study of kidney transplant recipient with SARS-CoV-2 infection. One entry per CDR3 protein results from TCRdb running MiXCR on the reads. The sample yields about 240,000 distinct CDR3 sequences, around 28% seen once. This sample comprised a blood sample, obtained at baseline and between days 110 and 120 from a kidney transplant recipient. The receptors were sampled from a male patient between 25 and 39 years old who had COVID-19 and was a kidney transplant recipient. The graft donor may have given rise to some T cells. The CDR3 runs from the conserved cysteine through the conserved F or W. A D gene is named only where the DNA matches it firmly. Clone size is stated in some rows and not others, as once, few, many or a class when expanded.

J gene: TRBJ1-4
clone size: NA
D gene: NA
V gene: TRBV4-1
CDR3 protein: CASSRGRGVEKLFF
CDR3 DNA: TGCGCCAGCTCGAGGGGGAGGGGTGTGGAAAAACTGTTTTTT

J gene: TRBJ1-2
clone size: many
D gene: NA
V gene: TRBV15
CDR3 protein: CATSCTTRCGKTYGYTF
CDR3 DNA: TGTGCCACCAGCTGTACTACAAGGTGTGGAAAGACCTATGGCTACACCTTC

J gene: TRBJ2-5
clone size: many
D gene: NA
V gene: TRBV6-8
CDR3 protein: CASSYAGETQYF
CDR3 DNA: TGTGCCAGCAGTTATGCTGGGGAGACCCAGTACTTC

J gene: TRBJ2-1
clone size: once
D gene: TRBD1
V gene: TRBV25-1
CDR3 protein: CASSEWGTDFNEQFF
CDR3 DNA: TGTGCCAGCAGTGAATGGGGGACAGACTTCAATGAGCAGTTCTTC

J gene: TRBJ2-2
clone size: many
D gene: TRBD2
V gene: TRBV10-1
CDR3 protein: CASSESLAAGELFF
CDR3 DNA: TGCGCCAGCAGTGAGTCCCTAGCGGCCGGGGAGCTGTTTTTT

J gene: TRBJ2-7
clone size: many
D gene: NA
V gene: TRBV5-4
CDR3 protein: CASSLGRAGAGLGQYF
CDR3 DNA: TGTGCCAGCAGCTTGGGGCGGGCAGGGGCTGGGTTGGGGCAGTACTTC

J gene: TRBJ1-2
clone size: many
D gene: TRBD1
V gene: TRBV12-3/TRBV12-4
CDR3 protein: CASSYWGQLGSDGYTF
CDR3 DNA: TGTGCCAGCAGTTACTGGGGACAGTTGGGAAGTGATGGCTACACCTTC

J gene: TRBJ2-3
clone size: many
D gene: TRBD2
V gene: TRBV11-1
CDR3 protein: CASSQPGTSPVDTQYF
CDR3 DNA: TGTGCCAGCAGCCAACCCGGGACTAGCCCCGTAGATACGCAGTATTTT

J gene: TRBJ2-3
clone size: NA
D gene: NA
V gene: TRBV5-1
CDR3 protein: CASKRSPTDTQYF
CDR3 DNA: TGCGCCAGCAAACGCAGCCCCACAGATACGCAGTATTTT

J gene: TRBJ1-1
clone size: few
D gene: NA
V gene: TRBV5-1
CDR3 protein: CASSLASVGDTEAFF
CDR3 DNA: TGCGCCAGCAGCTTGGCCAGTGTAGGAGACACTGAAGCTTTTTTT

J gene: TRBJ1-6
clone size: many
D gene: NA
V gene: TRBV3-2
CDR3 protein: CASSLADSSPLHF
CDR3 DNA: TGTGCCAGCAGCCTAGCTGACTCTTCACCCCTCCACTTT

J gene: TRBJ2-7
clone size: many
D gene: NA
V gene: TRBV20-1
CDR3 protein: CSARDRGAGRTYEQYF
CDR3 DNA: TGCAGTGCTAGAGATCGGGGGGCAGGGCGAACCTACGAGCAGTACTTC

J gene: TRBJ1-1
clone size: many
D gene: TRBD1
V gene: TRBV2
CDR3 protein: CASRGQGGFSEAFF
CDR3 DNA: TGTGCCAGCAGGGGGCAGGGGGGATTCTCTGAAGCTTTCTTT

J gene: TRBJ2-6
clone size: few
D gene: NA
V gene: TRBV8-2
CDR3 protein: CGKSARITQSRANVLTF
CDR3 DNA: TGTGGCAAATCGGCGAGGATAACACAAAGTCGGGCCAACGTCCTGACTTTC

J gene: TRBJ1-6
clone size: many
D gene: NA
V gene: TRBV6-5
CDR3 protein: CASRTGDTSYNSPLHF
CDR3 DNA: TGTGCCAGCAGGACAGGAGATACCTCCTATAATTCACCCCTCCACTTT

J gene: TRBJ1-1
clone size: many
D gene: NA
V gene: TRBV7-8
CDR3 protein: CASSLSGRVNTEAFF
CDR3 DNA: TGTGCCAGCAGCTTAAGCGGGCGCGTGAACACTGAAGCTTTCTTT